This is a list of T cell receptor beta chains from one sample in a study of identical twins. TCRdb ran MiXCR on the 5' RACE reads and lists one entry per CDR3 protein. The sample includes hundreds of thousands of distinct CDR3 sequences, about 9.4% of them seen just once. This sample also appeared in a second study, on yellow fever vaccine responses in identical twins.

Sequencing was performed on PBMCs. Source of these receptors: a woman younger than 30 in good health. The conserved cysteine and the conserved F or W are not part of the CDR3 here. Clone size appears in some rows only: once, few, many, or a class for an expanded clone.

V	J	size	CDR3
TRBV3-1	TRBJ2-1	few	ASSQVLSGTGDNEQF
TRBV4-1	TRBJ2-1	many	ASSQPSGISYNEQF
TRBV4-3	TRBJ2-3	NA	ASSQRLAGPIGDTQY
TRBV20-1	TRBJ2-2	few	SARVRPRQGPNTGELF
TRBV29-1	TRBJ1-6	many	SVRDGYNSPLH
TRBV10-3	TRBJ2-7	NA	ATGPENSYEQY
TRBV28	TRBJ2-5	NA	ASSFVLSETQY
TRBV7-8	TRBJ2-1	many	ASSGRLADYNEQF
TRBV7-8	TRBJ2-2	NA	ASSLSPSGAGELF
TRBV29-1	TRBJ2-2	NA	SVDDRVPGELF
TRBV29-1	TRBJ1-4	many	SVATGSHEKLF
TRBV7-2	TRBJ2-3	many	ASSLPLEADTQY
TRBV7-2	TRBJ2-7	many	ASTRLAGEGEQY
TRBV5-1	TRBJ1-5	NA	ASSPGFLDQPQH
TRBV5-1	TRBJ2-1	many	ASSLLAGGGNEQF
TRBV18	TRBJ2-7	few	ASSPGSGEGEQY
TRBV7-6	TRBJ2-3	NA	ASSSDWGVSTDTQY
TRBV25-1	TRBJ1-1	many	ASSKQGFKGGTEAF
TRBV20-1	TRBJ2-3	few	SAGGILTSTDTQY
TRBV20-1	TRBJ2-5	few	SAPGSKSSQETQY
TRBV18	TRBJ2-2	few	ASSPPSTNTGELF
TRBV7-2	TRBJ2-1	few	ASCSGGSMNEQF
TRBV20-1	TRBJ2-3	few	SARDLGTNTDTQY
TRBV12-3/TRBV12-4	TRBJ2-1	few	ASSPLAGGAYNEQF